The next 30 T cell receptor beta chains were all read from a single sample in a study of blood T cell repertoires in COVID-19. This table comes from immunoSEQ multiplex PCR, and its TCRdb copy is limited to in-frame clones, with some not included. The data hold 25,000 to 30,000 clones, with roughly 80% observed a single time. The sequenced sample was peripheral blood. The receptors stem from a human donor in a cohort sampled during active COVID-19.

The chain uses TRBV28 and TRBJ2-7; TRBD2 matches 10 bases. The CDR3 covers 15 residues. Per germline, CDR1 MDHEN and CDR2 SYDVKM. Trimming at V came to 6 bases and at J to 5 bases, leaving 10 bases not matched to a gene. CDR3 DNA sequence: TGTGCCAGCAGACTCGGGACTAGCGATGTCCACGAGCAGTACTTC. Protein product: CASRLGTSDVHEQYF.

This sequence joins TRBV9 and TRBJ2-7; TRBD2 matches at 11 bases. Germline CDR1 SGDLS, CDR2 YYNGEE. Germline trimming cut 1 base from V and 3 bases from J; bases unmatched to any gene: 3. The CDR3 is made up of 15 amino acids. DNA for the CDR3: TGTGCCAGCAGCGTATCTAGCGGGAGGTACTACGAGCAGTACTTC. Amino acids: CASSVSSGRYYEQYF.

This sequence joins TRBV4-2 and TRBJ2-2, with 7 bases identical to TRBD2. The germline gives CDR1 LGHNA, CDR2 YNFKEQ. This CDR3 has 15 residues. With V trimmed by 0 bases and J by 6 bases, 4 bases remained unmatched. CDR3 nucleotide sequence: TGTGCCAGCAGCCAAGAGGGACTAAAGGCCGGGGAGCTGTTTTTT. Encoded protein: CASSQEGLKAGELFF.

V is TRBV15 and J is TRBJ1-2, with D perhaps TRBD1 (6 bases). Trimming left V 0 bases short and J 5 bases short, with 13 bases between. CDR3 length: 15 amino acids. Germline CDR1 is LNHNV and CDR2 is YYDKDF (reference sequence). CDR3 in DNA: TGTGCCACCAGCAGAGATCGAGGGGGGGAGTATGGCTACACCTTC. It is translated as CATSRDRGGEYGYTF.

The chain couples TRBV7-9 to TRBJ1-5, with D perhaps TRBD1 (6 bases). With 4 bases removed from V and 7 bases from J, the gap between germline ends came to 11 bases. The germline V gene encodes CDR1 SEHNR and CDR2 FQNEAQ (reference sequence). The CDR3 is 13 amino acids. The CDR3 protein is CASSSQGGQPQHF. CDR3 sequence (DNA): TGTGCCAGCAGCTCACAGGGTGGACAGCCCCAGCATTTT.

The chain couples TRBV10-3 to TRBJ1-6; 7 bases line up with TRBD1. The V gene's germline CDR1 is ENHRY and CDR2 SYGVKD. V was pared by 6 bases and J by 7 bases, with 6 bases of the junction left unmatched. This CDR3 contains 14 residues. The CDR3 spells CAISTGDSNSPLHF. The CDR3 DNA reads TGTGCCATCAGCACAGGGGATAGCAATTCACCCCTCCACTTT.

The J gene is TRBJ2-7, the V gene TRBV30; 9 bases map to TRBD1. The germline gives CDR1 GTSNPN, CDR2 SVGIG (reference sequence). The V gene end was trimmed by 2 bases and the J gene end by 4 bases; junction bases not matched to a gene: 6. The CDR3 runs 14 residues. The CDR3 region is CAWSYIGQGYEQYF. The CDR3 bases are TGTGCCTGGAGTTATATAGGACAGGGGTACGAGCAGTACTTC.

Comments on this clone: An end of the junction differs from the germline gene, which may be a read error. The chain combines TRBV7-2 with TRBJ1-6; D remains unclear. This CDR3 comprises 16 residues. Germline V CDR1 and CDR2: SGHTA, FQGNSA. The CDR3 sequence: CASSLGQTNYISPLHF. DNA for the CDR3: TGTGCCAGCAGCTTAGGGCAGACTAATTATATTTCACCCCTCCACTTT.

This clone was detected a few times. The chain couples TRBV11-3 to TRBJ2-7; weak D call: TRBD2 (5 bases). V lost 8 bases and J lost 6, with 35 bases in between. The CDR3 totals 19 residues. Germline V gene lookup returns CDR1 SGHNT and CDR2 YENEEA. The DNA of the CDR3 is TGTGCCAGCTGCAACGCTCCTCTGCCCGGACTCGAGCGGAGTAGCGAGCAGTACTTC. Its protein product is CASCNAPLPGLERSSEQYF.

V gene TRBV5-1 combines with J gene TRBJ1-4; TRBD1 is a possible D gene (6 bases). Germline loops: CDR1 SGHRS, CDR2 YFSETQ. There are 16 residues in the CDR3. The V and J ends lost 1 base and 7 bases respectively, with 17 bases between them. CDR3 residues: CASSLSSGGLGEKLFF. The DNA of the CDR3 is TGCGCCAGCAGCTTGAGTTCGGGGGGGCTCGGTGAAAAACTGTTTTTT.

This chain uses TRBV5-4 with TRBJ1-2, with D perhaps matching TRBD1 (6 bases). The length of the CDR3 is 15 residues. Trimming stripped 9 bases from V and 4 bases from J, with 22 bases between. The germline V gene has CDR1 SGHNT and CDR2 YYREEE (reference sequence). CDR3: CAIPSPQGMTYGYTF. DNA of the CDR3: TGTGCCATCCCTTCCCCGCAGGGGATGACCTATGGCTACACCTTC.

This clone was detected only a few times. This chain uses TRBV7-2 with TRBJ2-7; 11 bases are a match to TRBD1. V lost 2 bases and J lost 5; bases outside the gene matches: 5. The CDR3 runs to 15 residues. The V gene's germline CDR1 is SGHTA and CDR2 FQGNSA. The CDR3 nucleotides are TGTGCCAGCAGCTTAAGGGACAGGGGGTCCCACGAGCAGTACTTC. Protein: CASSLRDRGSHEQYF.

This clone was detected once. The chain couples TRBV15 to TRBJ1-5, with TRBD1 as a possible D gene (5 bases). The CDR3 length is 16 residues. V was pared by 0 bases and J by 3 bases, with 12 bases between. Germline V gene data show CDR1 as LNHNV and CDR2 as YYDKDF (reference sequence). Here the CDR3 reads CATSRDQGGTNQPQHF. The CDR3 nucleotides read TGTGCCACCAGCAGAGATCAGGGAGGGACCAATCAGCCCCAGCATTTT.

The chain employs TRBV5-1 and TRBJ1-1; 7 bases fit TRBD1. Germline CDR1 reads SGHRS; CDR2 reads YFSETQ. The CDR3 extends over 12 amino acids. V lost 4 bases and J lost 6; bases outside the gene matches: 3. The CDR3 sequence is CASSLTGSEAFF. CDR3 in DNA: TGCGCCAGCAGCCTGACAGGGTCTGAAGCTTTCTTT.

The chain employs TRBV2 and TRBJ1-3; a weak D match, TRBD1 (6 bases). Trimming pared 1 base from V and 0 bases from J, leaving 10 bases between. CDR1 SNHLY and CDR2 FYNNEI come from the germline V gene. This CDR3 spans 16 amino acids. In DNA, the CDR3 is TGTGCCAGCAGTGAAGGGACAGCGAACTCTGGAAACACCATATATTTT. Its protein is CASSEGTANSGNTIYF. Full variable domain (missing parts from reference TRBV2 and TRBJ1-3): EPEVTQTPSHQVTQMGQEVILRCVPISNHLYFYWYRQILGQKVEFLVSFYNNEISEKSEIFDDQFSVERPDGSNFTLKIRSTKLEDSAMYFCASSEGTANSGNTIYFGEGSWLTVV.

CDR3 DNA sequence: TGCAGCGTTGAAGAAAGGGGGCCCAACTATGGCTACACCTTC. It encodes CSVEERGPNYGYTF. The chain has TRBV29-1 and TRBJ1-2, with 7 nucleotides matching TRBD1. Germline V gene data show CDR1 as SQVTM and CDR2 as ANQGSEA. The CDR3 length is 14 residues. V lost 0 bases to trimming and J lost 2 bases; unmatched junction nucleotides: 3.

This chain connects TRBV7-6 to TRBJ2-3; TRBD2 agrees at 14 bases. There are 15 residues in the CDR3. V lost 5 bases to trimming and J lost 9 bases; unmatched junction nucleotides: 7. Germline values: CDR1 SGHVS, CDR2 FNYEAQ. The CDR3 sequence is CASSTGLAGAGTQYF. CDR3 nucleotides: TGTGCCAGCAGCACGGGACTAGCGGGGGCCGGGACGCAGTATTTT.

The rearrangement joins TRBV6-2 or TRBV6-3 to TRBJ2-5; 8 bases line up with TRBD2. The CDR3 covers 16 residues. The V gene end was trimmed by 0 bases and the J gene end by 3 bases; junction bases not matched to a gene: 6. Germline CDR1 is MNHEY and CDR2 is SVGEGT. The CDR3 bases are TGTGCCAGCAGTTACTCGCCGGGGGGGTGGGAAGAGACCCAGTACTTC. Translation: CASSYSPGGWEETQYF.

The chain recombines TRBV12-5 with TRBJ1-5, with 8 bases that match TRBD1. This CDR3 spans 15 amino acids. V lost 6 bases, J lost 5 bases, and 9 bases stayed unmatched. Germline values: CDR1 LGHNT, CDR2 FRNRAP. CDR3: CASGHGQGSYQPQHF. In nucleotides, the CDR3 is TGTGCTAGTGGCCACGGACAGGGTAGTTATCAGCCCCAGCATTTT.

V is TRBV20-1 and J is TRBJ1-2; TRBD1 might be the D (5 bases). Germline loops: CDR1 DFQATT, CDR2 SNEGSKA (reference sequence). This CDR3 contains 11 residues. Between the trimmed V and J ends, which lost 6 bases and 5 bases, there was a span of 10 bases. The CDR3 reads CSADPGYGYTF. The CDR3 nucleotides are TGCAGTGCAGATCCAGGGTATGGCTACACCTTC.

The genes are TRBV5-8 and TRBJ2-1; TRBD2 agrees at 10 bases. The CDR3 runs to 15 residues. V gave up 0 bases and J gave up 8 bases; unmatched junction bases: 5. Germline CDR1 and CDR2: SGHTS and YDEGEE. The CDR3 bases are TGTGCCAGCAGCTTGGAACTAGCGGGAAAGGATGAGCAGTTCTTC. Encoded protein: CASSLELAGKDEQFF.

The genes are TRBV4-1 and TRBJ1-6; 8 bases agree with TRBD1. The CDR3 has 16 amino acids. Per the germline V gene, CDR1 is MGHRA and CDR2 is YSYEKL. V was pared by 1 base and J by 1 base, with 0 bases of the junction left unmatched. CDR3 nucleotide sequence: TGCGCCAGCAGCCAAGGACAGGGGTCCTATAATTCACCCCTCCACTTT. It codes for CASSQGQGSYNSPLHF.

V and J are TRBV3-1 (or the pseudogene TRBV3-2) and TRBJ2-3; D is possibly TRBD2 (5 bases). The CDR3 has 14 amino acids. V lost 1 base and J 4 bases, leaving 9 bases between the germline ends. CDR1 is LGHDT, CDR2 YNNKEL, per germline (reference sequence). DNA for the CDR3: TGTGCCAGCAGCCAAGCGGGATATCCAGATACGCAGTATTTT. Its translation is CASSQAGYPDTQYF.

The table lists this clone with a count of one. This chain links TRBV7-2 with TRBJ1-2; D might be TRBD1 (6 bases). The germline CDR1 and CDR2 sequences are SGHTA and FQGNSA. The CDR3 totals 13 residues. V was cut by 5 bases and J by 8 bases, with 15 bases left in between. DNA for the CDR3: TGTGCCAGCAGCCCTCGGGGGGCGCAGGGCTACACCTTC. This codes for CASSPRGAQGYTF.

The chain employs TRBV6-1 and TRBJ1-6; D perhaps matches TRBD1 (6 bases). This CDR3 is 15 amino acids long. Deletions cut 3 bases from V and 9 bases from J, with 15 bases between. Germline V gives CDR1 MNHNS, CDR2 SASEGT. The DNA for the CDR3 is TGTGCCAGCAGTGAGTCGCAGGGGCTACGTTCACCCCTCCACTTT. Translation gives CASSESQGLRSPLHF.

The genes are TRBV4-1 and TRBJ1-2, with D unresolved. Deletions cut 1 base from V and 8 bases from J, with 17 bases between. Germline V CDR1 and CDR2: MGHRA, YSYEKL. The CDR3 has 15 residues. The CDR3 DNA reads as TGCGCCAGCAGCCAAGTAAGAGGAGGTGAAGAAGGCTACACCTTC. It is translated as CASSQVRGGEEGYTF.

The J gene is TRBJ2-7, the V gene TRBV27; 9 bases match TRBD1. The trim removed 4 bases at V and 3 bases at J, leaving 4 bases unmatched. CDR3 size: 14 residues. CDR1 MNHEY and CDR2 SMNVEV come from the germline V gene (reference sequence). CDR3 sequence reads: CASSSGTGFYEQYF. The CDR3 nucleotides are TGTGCCAGCAGTTCAGGGACAGGGTTCTACGAGCAGTACTTC.

The J gene is TRBJ2-1, the V gene TRBV19, with a weak D call TRBD2 (7 bases). The V end lost 7 bases, the J end lost 4 bases, and 20 bases lay between the germline ends. Looked up from germline, CDR1 is LNHDA and CDR2 is SQIVND (reference sequence). The CDR3 loop spans 16 amino acids. This CDR3 is CASTLRGGPVYNEQFF. DNA of the CDR3: TGTGCCAGTACCCTAAGGGGGGGGCCCGTATACAATGAGCAGTTCTTC. Full variable domain (outside the CDR3, taken from reference TRBV19 and TRBJ2-1): DGGITQSPKYLFRKEGQNVTLSCEQNLNHDAMYWYRQDPGQGLRLIYYSQIVNDFQKGDIAEGYSVSREKKESFPLTVTSAQKNPTAFYLCASTLRGGPVYNEQFFGPGTRLTVL.

This clone was seen once. The chain carries TRBV5-1 and TRBJ2-3; no clear D gene. The V and J ends lost 4 bases and 0 bases respectively, with 6 bases between them. The CDR3 runs to 13 residues. Germline V CDR1 and CDR2: SGHRS, YFSETQ. CDR3 sequence: CASSPSSTDTQYF. CDR3 nucleotide sequence: TGCGCCAGCAGCCCCTCTAGCACAGATACGCAGTATTTT.

V gene TRBV29-1 combines with J gene TRBJ1-1; 9 nucleotides line up with TRBD1. Germline assignment: CDR1 SQVTM and CDR2 ANQGSEA. The CDR3 covers 13 residues. Trimming cost V 6 bases and J 6 bases; bases outside gene matches: 8. The DNA of the CDR3 is TGCAGCGTGGGACAGGGAGAGGGTTCTGAAGCTTTCTTT. It specifies CSVGQGEGSEAFF.